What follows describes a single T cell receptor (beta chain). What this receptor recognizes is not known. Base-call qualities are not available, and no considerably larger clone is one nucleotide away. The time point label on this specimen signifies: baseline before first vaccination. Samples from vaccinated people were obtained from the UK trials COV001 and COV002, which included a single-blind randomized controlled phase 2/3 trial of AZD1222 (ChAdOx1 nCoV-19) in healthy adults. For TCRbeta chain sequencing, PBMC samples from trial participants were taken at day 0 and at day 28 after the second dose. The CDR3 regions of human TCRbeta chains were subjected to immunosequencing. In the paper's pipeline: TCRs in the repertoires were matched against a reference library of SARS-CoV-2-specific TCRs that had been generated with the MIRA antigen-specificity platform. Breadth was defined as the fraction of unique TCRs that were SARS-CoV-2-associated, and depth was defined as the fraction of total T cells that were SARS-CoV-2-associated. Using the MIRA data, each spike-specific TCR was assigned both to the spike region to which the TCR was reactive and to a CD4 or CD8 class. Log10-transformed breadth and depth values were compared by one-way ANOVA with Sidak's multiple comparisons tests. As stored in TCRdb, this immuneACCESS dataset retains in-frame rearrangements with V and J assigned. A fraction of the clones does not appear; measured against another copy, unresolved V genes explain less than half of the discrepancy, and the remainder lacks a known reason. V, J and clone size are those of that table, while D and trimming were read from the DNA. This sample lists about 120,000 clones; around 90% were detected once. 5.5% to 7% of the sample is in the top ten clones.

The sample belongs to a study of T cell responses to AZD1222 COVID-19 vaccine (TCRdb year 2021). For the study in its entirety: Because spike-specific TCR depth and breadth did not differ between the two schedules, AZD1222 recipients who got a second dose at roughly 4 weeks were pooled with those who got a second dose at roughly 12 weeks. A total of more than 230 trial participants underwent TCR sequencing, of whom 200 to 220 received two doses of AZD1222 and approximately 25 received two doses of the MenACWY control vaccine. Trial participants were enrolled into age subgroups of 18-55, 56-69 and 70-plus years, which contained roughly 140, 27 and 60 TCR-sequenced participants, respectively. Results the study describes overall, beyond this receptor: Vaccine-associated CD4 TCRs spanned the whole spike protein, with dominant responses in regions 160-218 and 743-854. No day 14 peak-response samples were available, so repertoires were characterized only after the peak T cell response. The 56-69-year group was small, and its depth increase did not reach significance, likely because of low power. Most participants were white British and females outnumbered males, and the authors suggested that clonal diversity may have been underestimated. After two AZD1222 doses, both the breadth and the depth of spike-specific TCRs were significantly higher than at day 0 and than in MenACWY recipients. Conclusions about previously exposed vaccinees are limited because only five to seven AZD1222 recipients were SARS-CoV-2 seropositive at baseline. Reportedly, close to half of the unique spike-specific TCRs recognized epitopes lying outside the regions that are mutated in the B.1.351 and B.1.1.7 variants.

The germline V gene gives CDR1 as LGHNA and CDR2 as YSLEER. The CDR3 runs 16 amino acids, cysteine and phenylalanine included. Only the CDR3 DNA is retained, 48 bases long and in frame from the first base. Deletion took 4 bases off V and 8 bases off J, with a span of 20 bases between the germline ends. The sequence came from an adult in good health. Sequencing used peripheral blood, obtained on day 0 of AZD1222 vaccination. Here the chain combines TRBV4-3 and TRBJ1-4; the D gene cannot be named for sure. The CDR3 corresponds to CASSRSSRGSIEKLFF. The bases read TGCGCCAGCAGCCGGTCCTCGCGAGGTTCTATAGAAAAACTGTTTTTT.